These 18 T cell receptor beta chains were sequenced from one sample in a study of PD-1 blockade in mismatch repair-deficient tumors. The repertoire was sequenced with immunoSEQ multiplex PCR; TCRdb's copy has only in-frame clones and lacks some. The sample lists some 84,000 clones; about 85% were seen once. Source: peripheral blood, taken 12 weeks after starting pembrolizumab. Every receptor here comes from an adult with mismatch repair-deficient cancer.

The chain links TRBV2 to TRBJ2-3; TRBD1 agrees at 9 bases. Germline lookup yields CDR1 SNHLY and CDR2 FYNNEI. This CDR3 region has 16 residues. The V and J ends lost 8 bases and 5 bases, in that order; junction bases with no gene match: 14. In DNA, the CDR3 is TGTGCCAGCTCGAGAAGGGGACAGGGATTGGGAGATACGCAGTATTTT. Protein product: CASSRRGQGLGDTQYF.

V usage is TRBV27 and J usage is TRBJ2-5; D not certain. V was clipped by 3 bases and J by 5 bases, with 10 bases between them. Germline assignment: CDR1 MNHEY and CDR2 SMNVEV (reference sequence). This CDR3 has 13 amino acids. The CDR3 region has the DNA TGTGCCAGCAGTTTGAAGCCTTTTGAGACCCAGTACTTC. This translates into CASSLKPFETQYF.

The genes are TRBV7-2 and TRBJ1-5; no clear D gene. CDR1 and CDR2 (germline): SGHTA, FQGNSA. The CDR3 runs to 15 residues. V was cut by 1 base and J by 5 bases, with 12 bases left in between. The CDR3: CASSLEGRRDQPQHF. For the CDR3, the DNA is TGTGCCAGCAGCTTAGAGGGCAGGAGGGATCAGCCCCAGCATTTT.

This clone came up once. The chain recombines TRBV10-3 with TRBJ1-5, with a possible D match to TRBD1 (5 bases). V was clipped by 10 bases and J by 4 bases, with 20 bases between them. Germline V gives CDR1 ENHRY, CDR2 SYGVKD. The CDR3 extends over 15 amino acids. The CDR3 is CATKRNEGPNQPQHF. CDR3 DNA: TGTGCCACCAAGAGGAACGAGGGGCCGAATCAGCCCCAGCATTTT.

This clone was observed a single time. J is TRBJ2-7 and V is TRBV21-1; the D call TRBD2 from the table was never checked on the DNA. TRBV21-1 is a pseudogene. The CDR3 is 15 residues long. The CDR3 sequence is CASSKLLLPYYEQYF. The CDR3 DNA is TGTGCCAGCAGCAAACTCCTACTCCCATACTACGAGCAGTACTTC.

The rearrangement links TRBV25-1 to TRBJ2-4, with 8 bases aligning to TRBD2. The V gene's germline CDR1 is MGHDK and CDR2 SYGVNS. The ends lost 4 bases at V and 5 bases at J; junction bases unmatched: 7. The CDR3 consists of 15 residues. The CDR3, as DNA: TGTGCCAGCAGTGGACATAGCGGGGACGAAAACATTCAGTACTTC. Translation: CASSGHSGDENIQYF.

The chain combines TRBV11-1 with TRBJ2-3; D assignment may be TRBD1 or TRBD2 (5 bases each). The CDR3 extends over 13 amino acids. The V end was cut by 0 bases, the J end by 4 bases, with 5 bases between. Germline-derived CDR1 and CDR2 are SGHAT and FQDESV (reference sequence). CDR3 amino acids: CASSLAGADTQYF. The CDR3 coding sequence is TGTGCCAGCAGCTTAGCGGGGGCAGATACGCAGTATTTT. Full variable domain (remainder filled in from reference TRBV11-1 and TRBJ2-3): EAEVAQSPRYKITEKSQAVAFWCDPISGHATLYWYRQILGQGPELLVQFQDESVVDDSQLPKDRFSAERLKGVDSTLKIQPAELGDSAMYLCASSLAGADTQYFGPGTRLTVL.

The rearrangement links TRBV5-6 to TRBJ2-5; D unresolved. Trimming took off 4 bases at V and 1 base at J, with 8 bases between the two ends. Germline V lookup: CDR1 SGHDT, CDR2 YYEEEE. The CDR3 has 13 residues. DNA of the CDR3: TGTGCCAGCAGCCCCCTGAGCCAAGAGACCCAGTACTTC. Its protein is CASSPLSQETQYF.

The chain uses TRBV10-3 and TRBJ2-7; TRBD1 aligns across 9 bases. The CDR3 runs 13 residues. Germline lookup yields CDR1 ENHRY and CDR2 SYGVKD. V lost 4 bases to trimming and J lost 5 bases; unmatched junction nucleotides: 3. CDR3: CAISARDRDEQYF. The CDR3, as DNA: TGTGCCATCAGTGCCCGGGACAGGGACGAGCAGTACTTC.

The rearrangement links TRBV5-4 to TRBJ2-1, with a tentative D call TRBD2 (5 bases). Germline V gene lookup returns CDR1 SGHNT and CDR2 YYREEE (reference sequence). The length of the CDR3 is 16 residues. V dropped 3 bases and J dropped 1 base, with 14 bases sitting between them. The CDR3 sequence: CASSSWSGSSYNEQFF. The DNA for the CDR3 is TGTGCCAGCAGCTCGTGGAGCGGATCGTCCTACAATGAGCAGTTCTTC.

This chain connects TRBV7-3 to TRBJ2-2; TRBD2 matches at 8 bases. Unmatched junction bases numbered 8, after V lost 4 bases and J lost 4 bases. Germline V lookup: CDR1 SGHTA, CDR2 FQGTGA. This CDR3 is 16 amino acids long. In DNA form, the CDR3 reads TGTGCCAGCAGCTCCGGGAGCGGGAGAGGCACCGGGGAGCTGTTTTTT. This codes for CASSSGSGRGTGELFF.

The rearrangement joins TRBV27 to TRBJ1-1; tentatively, D is TRBD1 (5 bases). The CDR3 is made up of 14 amino acids. With 10 bases removed from V and 1 base from J, the gap between germline ends came to 16 bases. The germline gives CDR1 MNHEY, CDR2 SMNVEV (reference sequence). Here the CDR3 reads CAILRRGRNTEAFF. The DNA for the CDR3 is TGTGCCATCTTAAGGCGGGGACGGAACACTGAAGCTTTCTTT.

In this sample, this clone turned up a few times. The rearrangement joins TRBV30 to TRBJ2-1, with unresolved D. Trimming removed 0 bases at V and 5 bases at J, with 8 bases between. The CDR3 runs to 13 residues. The V gene's germline CDR1 is GTSNPN and CDR2 SVGIG (reference sequence). CDR3 in DNA: TGTGCCTGGAGTGTACGGCTAGACAATGAGCAGTTCTTC. Residues: CAWSVRLDNEQFF.

V usage is TRBV7-9 and J usage is TRBJ2-1; D gene ambiguous. Germline V gene lookup returns CDR1 SEHNR and CDR2 FQNEAQ (reference sequence). Trimming pared 0 bases from V and 2 bases from J, leaving 11 bases between. The CDR3 has 16 residues. CDR3 amino acids: CASSLAYRSTYNEQFF. The CDR3 coding sequence is TGTGCCAGCAGCTTAGCTTACAGATCGACCTACAATGAGCAGTTCTTC.

This chain uses TRBV18 with TRBJ2-5; 9 bases agree with TRBD2. The CDR3 runs to 14 residues. J was trimmed by 3 bases and V by 6 bases; bases with no gene match: 5. The germline CDR1 and CDR2 sequences are KGHSH and LQKENI. CDR3 coding DNA: TGTGCCAGCTCCCCGACTAGCGGAGAAGAGACCCAGTACTTC. This gives the protein CASSPTSGEETQYF.

The chain is built from TRBV19 and TRBJ1-2; D uncertain. V was trimmed by 4 bases and J by 4 bases, leaving 10 bases between them. Germline V CDR1 and CDR2: LNHDA, SQIVND (reference sequence). The CDR3 has 13 residues. The CDR3 loop reads CASSTQRIYGYTF. The DNA of the CDR3 is TGTGCCAGTAGTACACAAAGGATCTATGGCTACACCTTC.

The chain uses TRBV25-1 and TRBJ2-1; TRBD1 matches at 12 bases. Germline assignment: CDR1 MGHDK and CDR2 SYGVNS. The junction had 10 bases not matched to a gene; V was cut back by 6 bases and J by 7 bases. The CDR3 covers 16 residues. This CDR3 is CASSSGGDRGRNEQFF. CDR3 sequence (DNA): TGTGCCAGCAGCTCTGGGGGGGACAGGGGGCGGAATGAGCAGTTCTTC.

The rearrangement uses TRBV11-3 and TRBJ1-4; a weak D match, TRBD1 (5 bases). Trimming shortened V by 4 bases and J by 14 bases, and 17 bases separated the two germline ends. CDR1 and CDR2 from the germline V gene are SGHNT and YENEEA. The CDR3 is 13 residues long. CDR3 nucleotide sequence: TGTGCCAGCAGCTCCCGGGACGGCAATTCTCTGTTTTTT. Its translation: CASSSRDGNSLFF.